This is a list of T cell receptor beta chains from one sample in a study of shared clonotypes between healthy human individuals. Sequencing was performed with immunoSEQ multiplex PCR; in TCRdb, only in-frame clones are kept and a portion is missing. Among 2 million to 2.5 million clones listed, roughly 91% were seen once. Sequencing used naive CD8+ T cells from PBMCs. Every receptor here comes from a man younger than 30 in good health. Some clones in this sample may be carry-over from other donors' samples. CDR3s include the opening cysteine and the closing phenylalanine or tryptophan. Each record gives: D gene, clone size, CDR3 length, J gene, V gene, CDR3 DNA, CDR3 protein. A D gene is named only where the DNA matches it firmly. The size entry is marked missing in some rows and otherwise reads once, few, many or a size class.

>.|.|14|TRBJ1-3|TRBV28
TGTGCCAGCAGTATCATTGACTCTGGAAACACCATATATTTT
CASSIIDSGNTIYF
>TRBD1|once|18|TRBJ2-3|TRBV9
TGTGCCAGCAGCGCAGTCCCGGGACAGGGAAGGAGCACAGATACGCAGTATTTT
CASSAVPGQGRSTDTQYF
>.|.|14|TRBJ2-7|TRBV27
TGTGCCAGCAGTTTAGGGCGGAGGAACTACGAGCAGTACTTC
CASSLGRRNYEQYF
>.|.|14|TRBJ2-5|TRBV6-5
TGTGCCAGCAGTACTGGGGAAGAGTGGGAGACCCAGTACTTC
CASSTGEEWETQYF
>TRBD1|once|17|TRBJ2-7|TRBV4-2
TGTGCCAGCAGCCAACCAACAGGGGCCGAGGGTTTTTACGAGCAGTACTTC
CASSQPTGAEGFYEQYF
>.|few|11|TRBJ1-1|TRBV29-1
TGCAGCGTACCCATAGGGACTGAAGCTTTCTTT
CSVPIGTEAFF
>.|.|13|TRBJ1-1|TRBV27
TGTGCCAGCAGTAACCGACAGGTCGCGGGAGCTTTCTTT
CASSNRQVAGAFF
>TRBD1|.|14|TRBJ2-4|TRBV11-2
TGTGCCAGCAGCTCCGACTCGGGACAGGGGGTTCAGTACTTC
CASSSDSGQGVQYF
>TRBD2|.|19|TRBJ2-1|TRBV10-1
TGCGCCAGCAGATACCGGAGACTAGCGGGGGTACGCTCCTACAATGAGCAGTTCTTC
CASRYRRLAGVRSYNEQFF
>.|.|14|TRBJ1-5|TRBV11-2
TGTGCCAGCAGCTTAGCACAGGGTTCTCAGCCCCAGCATTTT
CASSLAQGSQPQHF
>.|.|15|TRBJ1-3|TRBV6-6
TGTGCCAGCACCATAGGGGAGGAGTGGGGAAACACCATATATTTT
CASTIGEEWGNTIYF
>TRBD2|.|16|TRBJ2-7|TRBV9
TGTGCCAGCAGCGTAGGGACTAGCGGGGGTATATACGAGCAGTACTTC
CASSVGTSGGIYEQYF
>.|once|15|TRBJ2-1|TRBV29-1
TGCAGCGTAATCGGGACGGATATACACTACAATGAGCAGTTCTTC
CSVIGTDIHYNEQFF
>TRBD2|once|16|TRBJ2-7|TRBV7-9
TGTGCCAGCAGCACCCAGCGGGGGGGAGCCCCCTACGAGCAGTACTTC
CASSTQRGGAPYEQYF
>.|once|16|TRBJ2-5|TRBV25-1
TGTGCCAGCAGTGATGGAGGGGGACTAATTGGTGGGACCCAGTACTTC
CASSDGGGLIGGTQYF
>TRBD2|.|15|TRBJ2-1|TRBV7-8
TGTGCCAGCAGCTTAGGGCTAGCGGGAGGGTATGAGCAGTTCTTC
CASSLGLAGGYEQFF
>.|.|16|TRBJ2-5|TRBV28
TGTGCCAGCAGTCCCCTCATCAGGCTAGCCCAAGAGACCCAGTACTTC
CASSPLIRLAQETQYF
>TRBD1|.|13|TRBJ1-2|TRBV27
TGTGCCAGCAGATCCAGGGGGAAACATGGCTACACCTTC
CASRSRGKHGYTF
>.|.|13|TRBJ2-7|TRBV27
TGTGCCAGCAGTTTGCGGCCTCCCTACGAGCAGTACTTC
CASSLRPPYEQYF
>.|.|16|TRBJ2-3|TRBV9
TGTGCCAGCAGCCCAAAGACCAGGGGAGGCACAGATACGCAGTATTTT
CASSPKTRGGTDTQYF
>.|.|16|TRBJ1-5|TRBV19
TGTGCCAGTAGTGCATACCAGAAACAGCCCAATCAGCCCCAGCATTTT
CASSAYQKQPNQPQHF
>TRBD2|.|19|TRBJ2-3|TRBV7-8
TGTGCCAGCAGCTTAGAGGTGCGGGAGGGCTCTTACTACACAGATACGCAGTATTTT
CASSLEVREGSYYTDTQYF
>TRBD1|.|15|TRBJ1-2|TRBV4-1
TGCGCCAGCAGCCTTAAGGACAGGGTAGAGGGAGGCTACACCTTC
CASSLKDRVEGGYTF
>TRBD1|.|15|TRBJ2-1|TRBV11-2
TGTGCCAGCTGGGGTGAGGGGGCGCGCTACAATGAGCAGTTCTTC
CASWGEGARYNEQFF
>.|.|14|TRBJ1-5|TRBV25-1
TGTGCCAGCTCCGCAGACGGTAGCAATCAGCCCCAGCATTTT
CASSADGSNQPQHF
>TRBD2|.|14|TRBJ2-7|TRBV7-6
TGTGCCAGCAGCCCCAACAGCGGGGCTTACGAGCAGTACTTC
CASSPNSGAYEQYF